The rows below give T cell receptor beta chains drawn from one sample of a study of T cell responses to AZD1222 COVID-19 vaccine. Sequencing used immunoSEQ multiplex PCR; TCRdb keeps in-frame clones, though not all of them. The table includes about 92,000 clones, 80% to 90% detected once. This sample comprised peripheral blood, obtained on day 0 of AZD1222 vaccination. These receptors were obtained from an adult in good health. CDR3s leave out the opening cysteine and the closing phenylalanine or tryptophan. D genes are given only for firm matches.

V	D	J	CDR3
TRBV5-1	TRBD1	TRBJ1-4	ASSLLQGASEKLF
TRBV5-6	-	TRBJ1-2	ASSYRAVGYGYT
TRBV20-1	-	TRBJ1-3	SASSGNTIY
TRBV7-8	TRBD1	TRBJ1-2	ASSLGTVGRDGYT
TRBV6-4	-	TRBJ2-1	ASSFSYGSYNEQF
TRBV6-5	-	TRBJ1-1	ASSYRRTNTEAF
TRBV19	TRBD1	TRBJ1-1	ASSSPDRANTEAF
TRBV5-1	-	TRBJ2-7	ASSLRGGTAGVLGQY
TRBV7-9	-	TRBJ1-5	ASSWGWDQPQH
TRBV19	-	TRBJ1-5	ASSILGQPQH
TRBV19	-	TRBJ2-5	ASSGGGRQTQY
TRBV27	-	TRBJ1-4	ASSFLSDEKLF
TRBV6-5	-	TRBJ1-2	AIDTIRQGGYT
TRBV30	-	TRBJ2-7	AWSVSLYYEQY
TRBV5-4	-	TRBJ1-5	ASSLRSGQSILAQH
TRBV19	-	TRBJ2-5	ASSTRGQQGETQY
TRBV27	TRBD1	TRBJ2-3	ASRHSGYGPGGLENTDTQY
TRBV5-4	-	TRBJ2-2	ASSSVAVGPGELF
TRBV5-1	-	TRBJ1-2	ASRLDRAMSWT
TRBV9	-	TRBJ2-1	ASSRGPEENEQF
TRBV11-2	TRBD1	TRBJ1-6	ASSLGGQNNSPLH
TRBV5-6	TRBD1	TRBJ1-5	ASSLGRTGIVSNQPQH
TRBV5-4	-	TRBJ2-2	ASSQDLLGTGELF
TRBV7-8	-	TRBJ1-3	ASSPIAGGRANTIY
TRBV19	-	TRBJ1-6	ASSISPGDNSPLH
TRBV3-1/TRBV3-2	TRBD2	TRBJ2-1	ASSPSAGGQF
TRBV5-1	-	TRBJ2-2	ASSLDPAGELF
TRBV6-5	-	TRBJ1-1	ASSYRAVAF
TRBV6-5	-	TRBJ1-5	ASSLDKRQPQH
TRBV27	-	TRBJ1-1	ASSLKSRGGTGTEAF
TRBV4-1	-	TRBJ2-1	ASSQDEVDPELEQF
TRBV24-1	-	TRBJ1-1	ATSVLPWGPRTEAF
TRBV13	-	TRBJ1-6	ASTVERYNSPLH
TRBV20-1	-	TRBJ1-1	SAWGELAF
TRBV6-1	-	TRBJ1-5	ASSEPEGPQH
TRBV2	-	TRBJ2-5	ASRQGGETQY
TRBV7-2	-	TRBJ1-1	ASSPRRGRNTEAF
TRBV6-6	-	TRBJ2-3	ATRPPGTDTQY
TRBV19	TRBD1	TRBJ1-6	ASSRDGTGDSPLH
TRBV5-1	-	TRBJ1-6	ASKERAVSSPLH
TRBV6-6	TRBD1	TRBJ2-7	ASSYSTGQGHEQY
TRBV19	-	TRBJ2-3	ASSRNWDTQY
TRBV10-1	TRBD2	TRBJ2-7	ASSSGARHHEQY
TRBV29-1	TRBD1	TRBJ1-1	SVEVTGINTEAF
TRBV19	TRBD1	TRBJ2-7	ASKEQTGGFYEQY
TRBV19	-	TRBJ2-3	ASSKPGSDTQY
TRBV7-9	-	TRBJ1-5	ASSPGHSNQPQH
TRBV5-1	-	TRBJ2-1	ASSLVLGANEQF
TRBV5-8	-	TRBJ2-5	ASSLAITGETQY
TRBV10-2	TRBD1	TRBJ2-7	ASSEQGAGPYEQY
TRBV10-3	-	TRBJ2-3	AISPGEGDTQY